The present TCR beta chain was sequenced within a study of response to subunit inactivated influenza vaccine. Study conclusions and caveats: Each seasonal influenza vaccination, the authors suggested, recruits few new T cells.

Per the germline V gene, CDR1 is SGHNT and CDR2 is YENEEA. This CDR3 is 12 amino acids long. V lost 4 bases to trimming and J lost 9 bases; unmatched junction nucleotides: 3. This clonotype appeared many times. Antigen: not known. MiXCR, applied by TCRdb to the RT-PCR reads, yields one record per CDR3 protein. The top ten hold approximately 10% of the sample, which has a few hundred thousand distinct CDR3 sequences, roughly 22% seen once. This chain joins TRBV11-3 and TRBJ1-1; TRBD1 agrees at 9 bases. The specimen comprised PBMCs from blood, sampled 21 months after vaccination. The source of this sequence is a man aged 50 to 69 who received an inactivated influenza vaccine. CDR3 sequence: CASSSGTGKAFF. The CDR3, as DNA: TGTGCCAGCAGCTCTGGGACAGGGAAAGCTTTCTTT. Supplemented by reference TRBV11-3 and TRBJ1-1, the full variable domain reads EAGVVQSPRYKIIEKKQPVAFWCNPISGHNTLYWYLQNLGQGPELLIRYENEEAVDDSQLPKDRFSAERLKGVDSTLKIQPAELGDSAVYLCASSSGTGKAFFGQGTRLTVV.